This entry lists 7 T cell receptor beta chains sequenced from one sample in a study of shared clonotypes between healthy human individuals (TCRdb year 2020). The receptor library was made with the immunoSEQ multiplex PCR assay. TCRdb obtained this table from immuneACCESS and retained in-frame rearrangements with V and J assigned. These tables miss some clones; where compared with another copy, unresolved V genes account for less than half of the shortfall, and the remainder is unexplained. This sample lists over 2 million clones; roughly 95% were detected once. The leading ten clones occupy 0.1% to 0.15% of the sample. The sequenced material came from naive CD4+ T cells sorted from blood. The cell subset or site label corresponds to: CD45RA+ positively selected. Source of these receptors: a man aged 18 to 30 in good health.

The table lists this clone with many counts. CDR3 nucleotides: TGTGCCTGGAGTGTCGTAGCGGGATTTACCGGGGAGCTGTTTTTT. It yields the protein CAWSVVAGFTGELFF. This chain joins TRBV30 and TRBJ2-2, with 8 positions matching TRBD2. In germline, CDR1 is GTSNPN, CDR2 SVGIG (reference sequence). J gave up 5 bases and V 0 bases, and 5 bases lay outside the gene matches. The CDR3 has 15 residues.

J is TRBJ2-5 and V is TRBV9; either TRBD1 or TRBD2 may fit D (6 bases each). The V gene's germline CDR1 is SGDLS and CDR2 YYNGEE. Trimming shortened V by 3 bases and J by 0 bases, and 15 bases separated the two germline ends. The CDR3 length is 16 residues. CDR3 sequence reads: CASSAAGGLYQETQYF. Written as DNA, the CDR3 is TGTGCCAGCAGCGCAGCCGGGGGCTTGTACCAAGAGACCCAGTACTTC.

V and J are TRBV4-3 and TRBJ1-3; perhaps TRBD1 as D (5 bases). Trimming stripped 1 base from V and 0 bases from J, with 10 bases between. CDR1 LGHNA and CDR2 YSLEER come from the germline V gene. This CDR3 has 16 amino acids. CDR3 coding DNA: TGCGCCAGCAGCCAAGTCACAGACAGCTCTGGAAACACCATATATTTT. It codes for CASSQVTDSSGNTIYF.

This chain uses TRBV5-1 with TRBJ2-3; D may be TRBD1 (6 bases). The ends were cut back, 4 bases at V and 2 bases at J, with 11 bases in the middle. CDR3 length: 14 residues. Germline CDR1 is SGHRS and CDR2 is YFSETQ. The CDR3 sequence is CASSAAGVTDTQYF. Written as DNA, the CDR3 is TGCGCCAGCAGCGCGGCAGGGGTCACAGATACGCAGTATTTT.

The rearrangement uses TRBV28 and TRBJ1-1; 8 bases match TRBD1. The CDR3 extends over 14 amino acids. V was clipped by 6 bases and J by 3 bases; unmatched bases: 6. Looked up from germline, CDR1 is MDHEN and CDR2 is SYDVKM. The CDR3 sequence: CASREDRGHTEAFF. The CDR3 DNA follows: TGTGCCAGCAGAGAAGACAGGGGTCACACTGAAGCTTTCTTT.

As for this clone: Other DNA sequences of this sample code for an identical CDR3. CDR3 sequence (DNA): TGTGCCAGCAGTGAACCGACAGATACGCAGTATTTT. This gives the protein CASSEPTDTQYF. The chain links TRBV6-1 to TRBJ2-3; D gene uncertain. V was pared by 2 bases and J by 3 bases, with 3 bases between. The CDR3 runs 12 residues. The germline CDR1 and CDR2 sequences are MNHNS and SASEGT.

The chain combines TRBV6-1 with TRBJ1-3; no firm D call. Between the trimmed V and J ends, which lost 7 bases and 2 bases, there was a span of 15 bases. CDR1 MNHNS and CDR2 SASEGT come from the germline V gene. The CDR3 is 15 amino acids. The CDR3 sequence: CASTNRLATGNTIYF. The CDR3 DNA is TGTGCCAGCACGAATCGGCTGGCAACTGGAAACACCATATATTTT.